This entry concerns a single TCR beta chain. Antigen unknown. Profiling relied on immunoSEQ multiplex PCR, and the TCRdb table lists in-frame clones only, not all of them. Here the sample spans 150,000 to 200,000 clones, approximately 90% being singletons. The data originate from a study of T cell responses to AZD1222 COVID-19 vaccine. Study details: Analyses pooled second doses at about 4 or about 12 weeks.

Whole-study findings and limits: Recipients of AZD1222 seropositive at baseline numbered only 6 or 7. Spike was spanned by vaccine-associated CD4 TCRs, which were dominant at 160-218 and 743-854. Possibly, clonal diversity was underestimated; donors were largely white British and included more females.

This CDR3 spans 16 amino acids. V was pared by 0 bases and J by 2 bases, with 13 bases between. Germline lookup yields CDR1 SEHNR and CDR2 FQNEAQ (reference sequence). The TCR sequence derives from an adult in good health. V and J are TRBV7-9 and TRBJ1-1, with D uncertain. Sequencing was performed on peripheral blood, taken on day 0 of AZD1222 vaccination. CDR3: CASSLAAWRSNTEAFF. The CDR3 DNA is TGTGCCAGCAGCTTAGCGGCGTGGCGGAGCAACACTGAAGCTTTCTTT.